What follows are 21 T cell receptor beta chains derived from one specimen sequenced in a study of blood T cell repertoires in COVID-19 (dated by TCRdb to 2019 to 2021). Libraries were constructed by the immunoSEQ multiplex PCR assay. TCRdb's version of the immuneACCESS table is confined to in-frame rearrangements and falls short of the full clone set. An unresolved V gene accounts for under half of the shortfall where checked; the remainder is of unknown origin. The sample data list 150,000 to 200,000 clones, and approximately 91% of these were observed just once. The top ten clones comprise 2.1% of the sample. What was sequenced was peripheral blood. All receptors come from a man between 65 and 85 years old with active or convalescent COVID-19.

CDR3 protein: CASSFGRAGEQFF. The DNA of the CDR3 is TGCGCCAGCAGCTTCGGCAGGGCAGGCGAGCAGTTCTTC. The rearrangement uses TRBV5-1 and TRBJ2-1, with D tentatively TRBD1 (5 bases). Germline V lookup: CDR1 SGHRS, CDR2 YFSETQ. CDR3 size: 13 residues. Trimming took 2 bases from V and 10 from J, leaving 13 bases between them.

V usage is TRBV19 and J usage is TRBJ2-7; 7 bases align to TRBD1. V dropped 3 bases and J dropped 3; count of bases not matched to a gene: 5. The CDR3 totals 14 residues. Germline V CDR1 and CDR2: LNHDA, SQIVND (reference sequence). The CDR3 loop is CASSIRGQYYEQYF. The CDR3, as DNA: TGTGCCAGTAGTATCCGGGGACAGTACTACGAGCAGTACTTC.

The chain employs TRBV11-2 and TRBJ2-2, with TRBD2 matching 10 bases. This CDR3 region has 17 residues. Germline loops: CDR1 SGHAT, CDR2 FQNNGV. V lost 3 bases and J lost 0; bases outside the gene matches: 4. The CDR3 spells CASSFLAGAANTGELFF. The CDR3, as DNA: TGTGCCAGCAGCTTCCTAGCGGGGGCCGCGAACACCGGGGAGCTGTTTTTT.

CDR3: CASSYGDSGSGELFF. CDR3 in DNA: TGTGCCAGCAGTTACGGGGACAGTGGGAGCGGGGAGCTGTTTTTT. The rearrangement links TRBV6-5 to TRBJ2-2, with 7 bases that match TRBD1. The CDR3 is 15 residues long. Germline values: CDR1 MNHEY, CDR2 SVGAGI. V shed 2 bases and J 7 bases; nucleotides not matched to a gene: 7.

The chain has TRBV20-1 and TRBJ2-1; 9 bases map to TRBD2. Germline CDR1 reads DFQATT; CDR2 reads SNEGSKA (reference sequence). This CDR3 comprises 16 residues. V dropped 3 bases and J dropped 0; count of bases not matched to a gene: 6. This chain's CDR3 is CSASHSGGPSYNEQFF. The CDR3 nucleotides read TGCAGTGCTAGTCACAGCGGGGGGCCCTCCTACAATGAGCAGTTCTTC.

The chain is built from TRBV28 and TRBJ1-1; D perhaps matches TRBD1 (5 bases). Trimming took 2 bases from V and 6 from J, leaving 13 bases between them. This CDR3 comprises 14 residues. Germline CDR1 reads MDHEN; CDR2 reads SYDVKM. Here the CDR3 DNA reads TGTGCCAGCAGTTTAGCAGGGAACGTCGCTGAAGCTTTCTTT. Amino acids: CASSLAGNVAEAFF.

This rearrangement joins TRBV30 to TRBJ1-2; 9 nucleotides match TRBD1. Unmatched junction bases numbered 3, after V lost 0 bases and J lost 7 bases. This CDR3 has 13 amino acids. Germline V gene lookup returns CDR1 GTSNPN and CDR2 SVGIG (reference sequence). The DNA for the CDR3 is TGTGCCTGGAGTGTCGGGACAGGGTTTGGCTACACCTTC. Protein product: CAWSVGTGFGYTF.

J is TRBJ2-3 and V is TRBV9; no clear D. There are 16 residues in the CDR3. Germline lookup yields CDR1 SGDLS and CDR2 YYNGEE. The V end lost 0 bases, the J end lost 2 bases, and 13 bases lay between the germline ends. The CDR3: CASSVDPGSYTDTQYF. The CDR3 nucleotides read TGTGCCAGCAGCGTAGATCCAGGCTCATACACAGATACGCAGTATTTT.

V usage is TRBV1 and J usage is TRBJ2-7; the table's TRBD2 call for D was not verified on the DNA. TRBV1 is recorded as a pseudogene. CDR3 length equals 17 residues. The DNA of the CDR3 is TGCACCAGCAGCCACCTTTCACCCGGGACTAAATCCTACGAGCAGTACTTC. Amino acids: CTSSHLSPGTKSYEQYF.

V is TRBV6-2 or TRBV6-3 and J is TRBJ2-1; the match to TRBD2 covers 7 bases. There are 14 residues in the CDR3. The trim removed 5 bases at V and 7 bases at J, leaving 8 bases unmatched. Looked up from germline, CDR1 is MNHEY and CDR2 is SVGEGT. In nucleotides, the CDR3 is TGTGCCAGCAGTCCCGGTGTGCGGGAGAATGAGCAGTTCTTC. This codes for CASSPGVRENEQFF.

The rearrangement uses TRBV28 and TRBJ2-7; D might be TRBD1 (6 bases). Deletions cut 6 bases from V and 3 bases from J, with 15 bases between. This CDR3 has 14 amino acids. The germline V gene encodes CDR1 MDHEN and CDR2 SYDVKM. The CDR3 nucleotides read TGTGCCAGCAGATGGGGCAGGGGTAACTACGAGCAGTACTTC. Protein product: CASRWGRGNYEQYF.

The rearrangement uses TRBV30 and TRBJ2-7, with 8 bases matching TRBD2. V lost 4 bases, J lost 2 bases, and 4 bases stayed unmatched. CDR3 length: 13 amino acids. CDR1 is GTSNPN, CDR2 SVGIG, per germline (reference sequence). Here the CDR3 reads CAWTVAGTYEQYF. In nucleotides, the CDR3 is TGTGCCTGGACGGTAGCGGGGACCTACGAGCAGTACTTC.

The CDR3 coding sequence is TGTGCCAGCAGCTTGCGGAGTGAGCAGTTCTTC. Translation gives CASSLRSEQFF. J is TRBJ2-1 and V is TRBV5-8; no firm D call. Per the germline V gene, CDR1 is SGHTS and CDR2 is YDEGEE. The CDR3 sequence is 11 residues long. V was shortened by 1 base and J by 9 bases, with 5 bases between the two germline ends.

This clone has only one observation. V gene TRBV3-1 (or the pseudogene TRBV3-2) combines with J gene TRBJ2-4; 7 positions match TRBD1. This CDR3 region has 18 residues. V was pared by 1 base and J by 2 bases, with 11 bases of the junction left unmatched. CDR1 and CDR2 from the germline V gene are LGHDT and YNNKEL (reference sequence). CDR3: CASSQAGFVDRSKNIQYF. The CDR3 DNA sequence: TGTGCCAGCAGCCAAGCGGGGTTTGTGGACAGGTCCAAAAACATTCAGTACTTC.

The chain carries TRBV5-1 and TRBJ1-1, with D unresolved. This CDR3 comprises 13 residues. V was clipped by 5 bases and J by 1 base, with 9 bases between them. Per the germline V gene, CDR1 is SGHRS and CDR2 is YFSETQ. The CDR3 region is CASRLRWNTEAFF. CDR3 DNA sequence: TGCGCCAGCAGGTTGCGGTGGAACACTGAAGCTTTCTTT.

V usage is TRBV7-8 and J usage is TRBJ2-7; possible D gene TRBD2, 6 bases. The V end was cut by 5 bases, the J end by 6 bases, with 11 bases between. Germline-derived CDR1 and CDR2 are SGHVS and FQNEAQ. The CDR3 totals 12 residues. The CDR3 protein is CASSPGVGEQYF. In nucleotides, the CDR3 is TGTGCCAGCAGCCCGGGAGTCGGCGAGCAGTACTTC.

The chain joins TRBV5-1 to TRBJ2-2; D is perhaps TRBD1 (6 bases). The germline CDR1 and CDR2 sequences are SGHRS and YFSETQ. The CDR3 is 16 residues long. V lost 4 bases to trimming and J lost 1 base, with 14 bases between them. The CDR3 reads CASSHLDSRNTGELFF. CDR3 in DNA: TGCGCCAGCAGCCACCTGGACAGTAGGAACACCGGGGAGCTGTTTTTT.

The chain uses TRBV7-9 and TRBJ2-5; 8 bases align to TRBD1. Per the germline V gene, CDR1 is SEHNR and CDR2 is FQNEAQ (reference sequence). Losses at the gene ends were 1 base for V and 5 bases for J; bases not matched to a gene: 9. The CDR3 length is 16 residues. CDR3 sequence (DNA): TGTGCCAGCAGCTTAGTCCTCCCGCAGGGGGCTGAGACCCAGTACTTC. Protein product: CASSLVLPQGAETQYF.

The chain is built from TRBV10-1 and TRBJ2-1; a possible D gene is TRBD1 (5 bases). The V end was cut by 3 bases, the J end by 4 bases, with 10 bases between. The CDR3 loop spans 14 amino acids. Germline lookup yields CDR1 WNHNN and CDR2 SYGVQD (reference sequence). The DNA for the CDR3 is TGCGCCAGCAGTGAAGGGGCCGGTTACAATGAGCAGTTCTTC. As protein: CASSEGAGYNEQFF.

V gene TRBV28 combines with J gene TRBJ1-1; possible D gene TRBD1, 5 bases. Germline-derived CDR1 and CDR2 are MDHEN and SYDVKM. This CDR3 has 14 residues. The germline V and J ends were trimmed by 9 bases and 2 bases, with 16 bases remaining between them. DNA for the CDR3: TGTGCCAGTAAAAGGACATGGGGCAACACTGAAGCTTTCTTT. Translation gives CASKRTWGNTEAFF.

The gene calls are TRBV19 and TRBJ1-6; 9 positions agree with TRBD1. Germline CDR1 and CDR2: LNHDA and SQIVND (reference sequence). The junction had 9 bases not matched to a gene; V was cut back by 0 bases and J by 9 bases. The CDR3 loop spans 17 amino acids. CDR3 nucleotide sequence: TGTGCCAGTAGTATAGAGGGGACAGGGACGACGGGTTCACCCCTCCACTTT. It translates to CASSIEGTGTTGSPLHF.